One and the same sample provided the 30 T cell receptor beta chains below, sequenced in a study of CD8 T cells in ankylosing spondylitis. TCRdb redid the calling of the 5' RACE reads with MiXCR, one entry per CDR3 protein. Of approximately 550,000 distinct CDR3 sequences listed, roughly 12% were seen once; the top ten hold around 6.8%. Their specific antigens are unknown. Study results and limitations: There was a TCR beta motif, made of several highly homologous variants, that appeared characteristic of ankylosing spondylitis blood.

Sequenced sample: blood, either unsorted or a sorted T cell fraction (not recorded which). The receptor set was obtained from a male donor with ankylosing spondylitis.

This clonotype was counted many times. J is TRBJ2-3 and V is TRBV7-9; 7 bases match TRBD2. Germline V gives CDR1 SEHNR, CDR2 FQNEAQ (reference sequence). CDR3 length: 14 amino acids. With 3 bases clipped from V and 4 bases from J, the junction kept 4 bases outside the gene matches. This CDR3 is CASSLPGRPDTQYF. The CDR3, as DNA: TGTGCCAGCAGCTTGCCCGGGAGGCCAGATACGCAGTATTTT.

J is TRBJ2-3 and V is TRBV5-1; D gene unclear. The ends were cut back, 0 bases at V and 1 base at J, with 15 bases in the middle. The CDR3 is 17 residues long. Per the germline V gene, CDR1 is SGHRS and CDR2 is YFSETQ. CDR3 bases: TGCGCCAGCAGCTTGGCCGAAGTGGGGTCGGGCACAGATACGCAGTATTTT. Translating gives CASSLAEVGSGTDTQYF.

The chain joins TRBV4-2 to TRBJ1-1; D not resolved. This CDR3 region has 14 residues. CDR1 is LGHNA and CDR2 is YNFKEQ in the germline V gene. Trimming removed 0 bases at V and 1 base at J, with 6 bases between. The CDR3 sequence is CASSQEVGNTEAFF. The DNA for the CDR3 is TGTGCCAGCAGCCAAGAGGTTGGGAACACTGAAGCTTTCTTT.

This chain uses TRBV5-1 with TRBJ2-3; unclear D gene. The germline V gene has CDR1 SGHRS and CDR2 YFSETQ. This CDR3 is 14 amino acids long. With 4 bases removed from V and 4 bases from J, the gap between germline ends came to 13 bases. The CDR3 loop is CASSREGGADTQYF. The CDR3 bases are TGCGCCAGCAGCAGGGAAGGTGGTGCAGATACGCAGTATTTT.

The genes are TRBV2 and TRBJ1-2; tentative D call: TRBD1 (5 bases). Looked up from germline, CDR1 is SNHLY and CDR2 is FYNNEI. Trimming removed 4 bases from V and 4 bases from J, with 16 bases in between. The CDR3 is 15 residues long. The CDR3 DNA reads TGTGCCAGCAGTGTCGTGGCCAAGGGACCCTATGGCTACACCTTC. Residues: CASSVVAKGPYGYTF.

This clonotype appeared a few times. This chain connects TRBV11-2 to TRBJ2-7; 8 bases agree with TRBD2. The V segment lost 6 bases and the J segment 6 bases; nucleotides outside the gene matches: 10. The CDR3 length is 14 residues. Germline assignment: CDR1 SGHAT and CDR2 FQNNGV. CDR3 protein: CASSPSAGASEQYV. Written as DNA, the CDR3 is TGTGCCAGCAGTCCCTCAGCGGGAGCCTCCGAGCAGTACGTC.

The V gene is TRBV27, the J gene TRBJ2-3; 7 bases agree with TRBD1. There are 12 residues in the CDR3. Trimming at V came to 7 bases and at J to 4 bases, leaving 2 bases not matched to a gene. Germline lookup yields CDR1 MNHEY and CDR2 SMNVEV (reference sequence). As DNA, the CDR3 is TGTGCCAGCACCGACAGGGCAGATACGCAGTATTTT. It yields the protein CASTDRADTQYF.

This clonotype was picked up a small number of times. The chain couples TRBV18 to TRBJ2-3, with D tentatively TRBD2 (6 bases). Per the germline V gene, CDR1 is KGHSH and CDR2 is LQKENI. V lost 4 bases, J lost 2 bases, and 13 bases lay in between. CDR3 length: 15 residues. The CDR3 reads CASSLSGSATDTQYF. As DNA, the CDR3 is TGTGCCAGCTCACTTAGCGGTTCGGCCACAGATACGCAGTATTTT. Together with reference TRBV18 and TRBJ2-3, the CDR3 gives the full variable domain: NAGVMQNPRHLVRRRGQEARLRCSPMKGHSHVYWYRQLPEEGLKFMVYLQKENIIDESGMPKERFSAEFPKEGPSILRIQQVVRGDSAAYFCASSLSGSATDTQYFGPGTRLTVL.

There are a few counts of this clonotype. V and J are TRBV7-9 and TRBJ2-1, with D unclear. From germline, CDR1 is SEHNR and CDR2 FQNEAQ (reference sequence). The CDR3 extends over 17 amino acids. V lost 1 base and J 4 bases, leaving 17 bases between the germline ends. CDR3 in DNA: TGTGCCAGCAGCTTAGTGGGCTCGGGTGAGACTTACAATGAGCAGTTCTTC. Its translation is CASSLVGSGETYNEQFF.

V usage is TRBV20-1 and J usage is TRBJ1-1, with D hard to call. Trimming pared 5 bases from V and 2 bases from J, leaving 21 bases between. The CDR3 contains 16 residues. Germline-derived CDR1 and CDR2 are DFQATT and SNEGSKA (reference sequence). Here the CDR3 reads CSARRIGRGVNTEAFF. CDR3 sequence (DNA): TGCAGTGCTCGGCGGATAGGTCGGGGAGTAAACACTGAAGCTTTCTTT.

CDR3 sequence (DNA): TGCAGTGCTAGAGATCGGCGAGGAAACTATGGCTACACCTTC. This codes for CSARDRRGNYGYTF. The chain joins TRBV20-1 to TRBJ1-2; D gene uncertain. Per germline, CDR1 DFQATT and CDR2 SNEGSKA (reference sequence). This CDR3 spans 14 amino acids. V was pared by 0 bases and J by 2 bases, with 10 bases between.

This clonotype has a count of ten or more. The CDR3 loop is CASSNLRDTIYF. In nucleotides, the CDR3 is TGCGCCAGCAGCAACCTGAGGGACACCATATATTTT. The chain joins TRBV5-1 to TRBJ1-3; the D is unclear. Trimming removed 4 bases at V and 8 bases at J, with 10 bases between. The CDR3 contains 12 residues. The germline V gene has CDR1 SGHRS and CDR2 YFSETQ.

This clonotype appeared a few times. Written as DNA, the CDR3 is TGTGCCAGCAGTTACTCGATGGGTGGCTCTGGGGCCAACGTCCTGACTTTC. Translated: CASSYSMGGSGANVLTF. This chain uses TRBV6-2 or TRBV6-3 with TRBJ2-6; no clear D. V was cut by 0 bases and J by 0 bases, with 9 bases left in between. There are 17 residues in the CDR3. Germline CDR1 is MNHEY and CDR2 is SVGEGT.

J is TRBJ2-1 and V is TRBV20-1; a weak D match, TRBD1 (5 bases). Germline CDR1 reads DFQATT; CDR2 reads SNEGSKA (reference sequence). V was cut by 5 bases and J by 3 bases, with 17 bases left in between. There are 15 residues in the CDR3. CDR3 DNA: TGCAGTGCTCTTCGGTCCGACAGTATCTACAATGAGCAGTTCTTC. It yields the protein CSALRSDSIYNEQFF.

The gene calls are TRBV20-1 and TRBJ2-7; TRBD2 matches at 7 bases. The CDR3 sequence is 13 residues long. V gave up 4 bases and J gave up 6 bases; unmatched junction bases: 9. CDR1 DFQATT and CDR2 SNEGSKA come from the germline V gene (reference sequence). This CDR3 reads CSATRGISAEQYF. DNA of the CDR3: TGCAGTGCTACGCGGGGGATCTCTGCCGAGCAGTACTTC.

At least ten counts were recorded for this clonotype. The V call is TRBV5-1, the J call TRBJ2-4; 11 nucleotides line up with TRBD1. CDR3 length: 13 amino acids. The V segment lost 3 bases and the J segment 7 bases; nucleotides outside the gene matches: 0. Per germline, CDR1 SGHRS and CDR2 YFSETQ. CDR3 bases: TGCGCCAGCAGCTGGGACAGGGGGAACATTCAGTACTTC. Translating it yields CASSWDRGNIQYF.

This clonotype has a handful of counts. This chain uses TRBV7-8 with TRBJ2-2; maybe TRBD1 (5 bases). The CDR3 sequence is 14 residues long. Germline CDR1 reads SGHVS; CDR2 reads FQNEAQ. V was pared by 5 bases and J by 6 bases, with 13 bases between. The chain's CDR3 is CASSPWVGAGELFF. CDR3 nucleotides: TGTGCCAGCAGCCCCTGGGTAGGGGCCGGGGAGCTGTTTTTT. The full variable domain, rest sourced from reference TRBV7-8 and TRBJ2-2, is GAGVSQSPRYKVAKRGQDVALRCDPISGHVSLFWYQQALGQGPEFLTYFQNEAQLDKSGLPSDRFFAERPEGSVSTLKIQRTQQEDSAVYLCASSPWVGAGELFFGEGSRLTVL.

This clonotype was counted a few times. This sequence joins TRBV27 and TRBJ1-1, with 7 nucleotides matching TRBD1. The V gene end was trimmed by 11 bases and the J gene end by 4 bases; junction bases not matched to a gene: 7. CDR3 size: 12 residues. In germline, CDR1 is MNHEY, CDR2 SMNVEV (reference sequence). CDR3 amino acids: CACRTGVTEAFF. DNA of the CDR3: TGTGCCTGCCGGACAGGTGTCACTGAAGCTTTCTTT.

The gene calls are TRBV5-6 and TRBJ1-1; 12 nucleotides line up with TRBD1. The CDR3 has 16 residues. Germline trimming cut 0 bases from V and 5 bases from J; bases unmatched to any gene: 5. Germline CDR1 reads SGHDT; CDR2 reads YYEEEE. DNA of the CDR3: TGTGCCAGCAGCTTGGCCGGGACAGGGGGCCGGACTGAAGCTTTCTTT. It yields the protein CASSLAGTGGRTEAFF.

This clonotype was recorded at least ten times. This chain connects TRBV12-3 or TRBV12-4 to TRBJ1-5; TRBD1 aligns across 8 bases. This CDR3 is 13 amino acids long. Trimming took 5 bases from V and 6 from J; bases not matched to a gene: 3. CDR3 residues: CASSHDRGQPQHF. The CDR3 DNA follows: TGTGCCAGCAGTCACGACAGGGGTCAGCCCCAGCATTTT.

The chain couples TRBV5-1 to TRBJ2-4, with 12 bases matching TRBD1. The CDR3 spans 15 residues. The V gene's germline CDR1 is SGHRS and CDR2 YFSETQ. Trimming took 3 bases from V and 9 from J; bases not matched to a gene: 7. The CDR3 protein is CASSSGQGALGIQYF. CDR3 sequence (DNA): TGCGCCAGCAGCTCGGGACAGGGGGCGCTAGGCATTCAGTACTTC.

The chain carries TRBV3-1 and TRBJ2-1; 10 positions agree with TRBD1. V shed 0 bases and J 4 bases; nucleotides not matched to a gene: 3. The CDR3 spans 16 residues. The germline gives CDR1 LGHDT, CDR2 YNNKEL (reference sequence). CDR3 sequence reads: CASSQDWTGGYNEQFF. The CDR3 bases are TGTGCCAGCAGCCAAGATTGGACAGGGGGGTACAATGAGCAGTTCTTC.

This clonotype showed up just a few times. V gene TRBV7-6 combines with J gene TRBJ1-1; TRBD1 matches at 9 bases. V was clipped by 6 bases and J by 4 bases; unmatched bases: 0. The germline gives CDR1 SGHVS, CDR2 FNYEAQ. This CDR3 spans 12 amino acids. The CDR3 spells CASRTGGTEAFF. The CDR3 nucleotides are TGTGCCAGCAGGACAGGGGGCACTGAAGCTTTCTTT.

This clonotype was found a few times. The rearrangement joins TRBV3-1 to TRBJ1-2; TRBD1 is a possible D gene (6 bases). The CDR3 has 15 residues. Trimming took off 1 base at V and 5 bases at J, with 14 bases between the two ends. Germline values: CDR1 LGHDT, CDR2 YNNKEL (reference sequence). This CDR3 is CASSQVPGVEYGYTF. The CDR3 region has the DNA TGTGCCAGCAGCCAAGTCCCAGGGGTAGAATATGGCTACACCTTC.

The table lists this clonotype with a few counts. The chain joins TRBV20-1 to TRBJ2-3; D is ambiguous. This CDR3 is built from 14 residues. V lost 4 bases and J 3 bases, leaving 14 bases between the germline ends. Germline V lookup: CDR1 DFQATT, CDR2 SNEGSKA (reference sequence). The CDR3 here is CSAKDRMGTDTQYF. The DNA of the CDR3 is TGCAGTGCTAAGGATCGTATGGGGACAGATACGCAGTATTTT.

The chain uses TRBV30 and TRBJ1-1; no clear D. Germline CDR1 is GTSNPN and CDR2 is SVGIG (reference sequence). With 2 bases removed from V and 5 bases from J, the gap between germline ends came to 9 bases. The CDR3 is 12 residues long. The CDR3 reads CAWSKDATEAFF. In nucleotides, the CDR3 is TGTGCCTGGAGTAAAGATGCGACTGAAGCTTTCTTT. Together with reference TRBV30 and TRBJ1-1, the CDR3 gives the full variable domain: SQTIHQWPATLVQPVGSPLSLECTVEGTSNPNLYWYRQAAGRGLQLLFYSVGIGQISSEVPQNLSASRPQDRQFILSSKKLLLSDSGFYLCAWSKDATEAFFGQGTRLTVV.

The chain is built from TRBV9 and TRBJ2-4, with 7 bases aligning to TRBD1. V lost 3 bases and J lost 12; bases outside the gene matches: 18. In germline, CDR1 is SGDLS, CDR2 YYNGEE. This CDR3 contains 16 residues. The CDR3 DNA reads TGTGCCAGCAGCGCATCCCCGTCAGGGGGAAATCAGACTCAGTACTTC. Translating gives CASSASPSGGNQTQYF.

This clonotype came up a few times. V and J are TRBV28 and TRBJ1-2; 8 bases are a match to TRBD1. The CDR3 covers 14 residues. Germline CDR1 and CDR2: MDHEN and SYDVKM. The V segment lost 5 bases and the J segment 3 bases; nucleotides outside the gene matches: 5. DNA of the CDR3: TGTGCCAGCAGTCCAGGGGGCGCGTACTATGGCTACACCTTC. Translation: CASSPGGAYYGYTF.

This clonotype was detected only a few times. The chain uses TRBV5-6 and TRBJ1-1; D is unresolved. This CDR3 is built from 13 residues. The V gene's germline CDR1 is SGHDT and CDR2 YYEEEE. V lost 0 bases to trimming and J lost 6 bases, with 9 bases between them. The CDR3 DNA reads TGTGCCAGCAGCTTGGGGCAGTTGGCTGAAGCTTTCTTT. This encodes CASSLGQLAEAFF.

At least ten counts were recorded for this clonotype. The chain employs TRBV4-2 and TRBJ2-5, with 7 nucleotides matching TRBD2. CDR3 length equals 14 residues. Losses at the gene ends were 1 base for V and 4 bases for J; bases not matched to a gene: 3. Per germline, CDR1 LGHNA and CDR2 YNFKEQ. The CDR3 DNA follows: TGTGCCAGCAGCCAAGTAAGCGGGACAGAGACCCAGTACTTC. Translation: CASSQVSGTETQYF.